This T cell receptor beta chain originates from a study of CD8+ T cells in alopecia areata. Study-level points and caveats: Clonality was higher in lesional than normal scalp, especially in alopecia totalis/universalis.

This clone was recorded a few times. What it binds is unknown. Sequencing used cDNA as its template, made by extracting RNA and reverse transcribing it. Libraries were prepared by immunoSEQ multiplex PCR; TCRdb keeps only in-frame clonotypes and omits some of them. This table holds about 250,000 clones, approximately 60% found once. Sample treatment: oral pan-JAK inhibitor, 5-10 mg twice daily. As part of sample collection, lesional scalp punch biopsies and peripheral blood were taken from alopecia areata patients. The V gene's germline CDR1 is SGHVS and CDR2 FNYEAQ. The CDR3 covers 18 residues. The V and J ends lost 5 bases and 0 bases respectively, with 20 bases between them.

The clonotype comes from a human donor with alopecia areata. The rearrangement joins TRBV7-6 to TRBJ1-5; D uncertain. The material sequenced was CD4+ T cells sorted from blood, taken at roughly week 53, from a patient treated with tofacitinib. The CDR3: CASSARQGQFYSNQPQHF. The CDR3 DNA reads as TGTGCCAGCAGCGCCCGACAAGGCCAATTCTATAGCAATCAGCCCCAGCATTTT. Complete variable domain (other parts from reference TRBV7-6 and TRBJ1-5): GAGVSQSPRYKVTKRGQDVALRCDPISGHVSLYWYRQALGQGPEFLTYFNYEAQQDKSGLPNDRFSAERPEGSISTLTIQRTEQRDSAMYRCASSARQGQFYSNQPQHFGDGTRLSIL.